This T cell receptor (beta chain) originates from a study of cytomegalovirus exposure and HLA in healthy donors. The wider study: Approximately 180 million T cells yielded approximately 100 million unique TCR beta sequences, as an earlier analysis found.

A note on this clone: The antigen remains undetermined.

After removal of 0 bases from V and 1 base from J, the junction contained 4 bases not matched to a gene. The CDR3 is made up of 16 amino acids. Looked up from germline, CDR1 is MNHEY and CDR2 is SVGAGI. Findings of the study overall: Researchers reportedly found TCR beta sequences accurately predicted most subjects' HLA-A and HLA-B alleles.

In the PCR, 60 Vbeta and 13 Jbeta primers were used. Measured with immunoSEQ multiplex PCR; TCRdb has only the in-frame clones, and not every one. The sample table sets out under 130,000 clones. The receptor's source is a man over 45 in good health and CMV-seronegative. V and J are TRBV6-5 and TRBJ2-7; 9 nucleotides line up with TRBD2. Sequenced input: PBMCs. CDR3 residues: CASSYSGGRGSYEQYF. The CDR3 region has the DNA TGTGCCAGCAGTTACTCCGGCGGGAGGGGGTCCTACGAGCAGTACTTC.